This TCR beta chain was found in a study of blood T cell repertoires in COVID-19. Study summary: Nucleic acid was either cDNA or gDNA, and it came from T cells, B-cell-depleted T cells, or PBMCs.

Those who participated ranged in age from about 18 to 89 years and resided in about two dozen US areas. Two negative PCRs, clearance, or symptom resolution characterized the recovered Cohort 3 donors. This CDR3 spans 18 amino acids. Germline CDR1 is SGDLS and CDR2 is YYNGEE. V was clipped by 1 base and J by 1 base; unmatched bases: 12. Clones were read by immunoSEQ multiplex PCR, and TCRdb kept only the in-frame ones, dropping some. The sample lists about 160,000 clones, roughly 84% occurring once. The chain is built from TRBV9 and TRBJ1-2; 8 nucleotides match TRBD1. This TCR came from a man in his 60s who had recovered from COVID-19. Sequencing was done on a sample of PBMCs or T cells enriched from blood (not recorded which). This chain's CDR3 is CASSVTGQESYLNYGYTF. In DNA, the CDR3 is TGTGCCAGCAGCGTAACGGGACAGGAGTCCTATCTTAACTATGGCTACACCTTC.